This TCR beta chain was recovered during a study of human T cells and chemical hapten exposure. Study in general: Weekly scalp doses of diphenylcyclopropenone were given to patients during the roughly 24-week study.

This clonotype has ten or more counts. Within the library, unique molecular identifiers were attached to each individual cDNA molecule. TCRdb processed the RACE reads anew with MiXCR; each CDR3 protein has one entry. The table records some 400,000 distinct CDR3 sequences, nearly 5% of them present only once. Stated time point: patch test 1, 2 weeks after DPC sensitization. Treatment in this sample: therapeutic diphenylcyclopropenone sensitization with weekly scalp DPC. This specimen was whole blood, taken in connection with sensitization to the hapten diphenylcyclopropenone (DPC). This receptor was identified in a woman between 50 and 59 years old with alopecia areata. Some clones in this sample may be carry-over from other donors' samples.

For the CDR3, the DNA is TGTGCCAGCAGCCGCCAAAATTCGGGAGAGCAGTACTTC. It encodes CASSRQNSGEQYF. The chain recombines TRBV3-1 with TRBJ2-7; D possibly corresponds to TRBD2 (5 bases). The germline V gene encodes CDR1 LGHDT and CDR2 YNNKEL (reference sequence). V dropped 4 bases and J dropped 7 bases, with 14 bases sitting between them. The CDR3 is 13 amino acids.